A single sample is the source of the 18 T cell receptor beta chains below, sequenced in a study of control samples from healthy donors and cancer patients. Here immunoSEQ multiplex PCR was the method, and the copy in TCRdb shows in-frame clones only, minus some. The repertoire holds 100,000 to 150,000 clones, with 70% to 90% as singletons. The sequencing sample was made of blood. Every receptor here comes from a man in his 60s in good health.

This clone was counted between two and nine times. The genes are TRBV25-1 and TRBJ1-3, with D perhaps matching TRBD1 (6 bases). The CDR3 covers 15 residues. V lost 8 bases, J lost 4 bases, and 18 bases lay in between. CDR1 is MGHDK, CDR2 SYGVNS, per germline. CDR3: CASRGQGLIGNTIYF. CDR3 DNA: TGTGCCAGCCGGGGGCAGGGCCTAATCGGAAACACCATATATTTT.

The gene calls are TRBV18 and TRBJ1-2; D possibly corresponds to TRBD1 (5 bases). Between the trimmed V and J ends, which lost 6 bases and 5 bases, there was a span of 13 bases. The germline CDR1 and CDR2 sequences are KGHSH and LQKENI. CDR3 size: 13 residues. CDR3 amino acids: CASSPTAVYGYTF. The CDR3 DNA reads as TGTGCCAGCTCCCCGACAGCCGTTTATGGCTACACCTTC.

The chain links TRBV2 to TRBJ2-1, with 10 bases identical to TRBD2. With V trimmed by 4 bases and J by 6 bases, 6 bases remained unmatched. The CDR3 runs to 15 residues. Germline values: CDR1 SNHLY, CDR2 FYNNEI. The CDR3 reads CASSVFTSGVNEQFF. The CDR3 bases are TGTGCCAGCAGTGTTTTTACTAGCGGGGTCAATGAGCAGTTCTTC.

This chain links TRBV28 with TRBJ2-2, with no clear D. Germline CDR1 is MDHEN and CDR2 is SYDVKM. The CDR3 spans 13 residues. Trimming cost V 5 bases and J 9 bases, with 13 bases left between them. The CDR3 region has the DNA TGTGCCAGCAGTCTAAGGGATTTTCGGGAGCTGTTTTTT. It translates to CASSLRDFRELFF.

The chain combines TRBV29-1 with TRBJ1-1; maybe TRBD1 (5 bases). The CDR3 totals 15 residues. Germline V gives CDR1 SQVTM, CDR2 ANQGSEA. Trimming pared 6 bases from V and 5 bases from J, leaving 22 bases between. The CDR3 DNA is TGCAGCGTCTCTGGGGCAGGACGTGGGGTTACTGAAGCTTTCTTT. This sequence encodes CSVSGAGRGVTEAFF.

This rearrangement joins TRBV6-1 to TRBJ1-1; the D is unclear. In germline, CDR1 is MNHNS, CDR2 SASEGT. The CDR3 is 14 amino acids. The germline V and J ends were trimmed by 3 bases and 5 bases, with 13 bases remaining between them. As DNA, the CDR3 is TGTGCCAGCAGTGACCCCGGAAGTGGAACTGAAGCTTTCTTT. It is translated as CASSDPGSGTEAFF.

This chain connects TRBV18 to TRBJ2-7; D might be TRBD1 (6 bases). This CDR3 contains 13 residues. Germline loops: CDR1 KGHSH, CDR2 LQKENI. Trimming took 6 bases from V and 5 from J, leaving 14 bases between them. This CDR3 reads CASSQGISHEQYF. CDR3 nucleotides: TGTGCCAGCTCGCAGGGGATTAGTCACGAGCAGTACTTC. Complete variable domain (other parts from reference TRBV18 and TRBJ2-7): NAGVMQNPRHLVRRRGQEARLRCSPMKGHSHVYWYRQLPEEGLKFMVYLQKENIIDESGMPKERFSAEFPKEGPSILRIQQVVRGDSAAYFCASSQGISHEQYFGPGTRLTVT.

In this sample, this clone turned up once. The chain has TRBV28 and TRBJ2-3; 13 bases match TRBD2. The CDR3 consists of 15 residues. J was trimmed by 6 bases and V by 6 bases; bases with no gene match: 6. Germline lookup yields CDR1 MDHEN and CDR2 SYDVKM. The CDR3 DNA reads as TGTGCCAGCAGCCCGACTAGCGGGGGGTGGGATACGCAGTATTTT. It encodes CASSPTSGGWDTQYF.

V usage is TRBV19 and J usage is TRBJ2-6, with D possibly matching TRBD2 (5 bases). This CDR3 has 15 amino acids. Germline V lookup: CDR1 LNHDA, CDR2 SQIVND (reference sequence). Trimming pared 3 bases from V and 0 bases from J, leaving 6 bases between. As DNA, the CDR3 is TGTGCCAGTAGTATGGGAGTCTCTGGGGCCAACGTCCTGACTTTC. It codes for CASSMGVSGANVLTF.

The rearrangement joins TRBV12-3 or TRBV12-4 to TRBJ1-2; D possibly corresponds to TRBD1 (6 bases). The CDR3 runs to 13 residues. V was pared by 5 bases and J by 0 bases, with 7 bases between. The CDR3 nucleotides are TGTGCCAGCAGTCACAGGGCTAACTATGGCTACACCTTC. This encodes CASSHRANYGYTF.

This chain uses TRBV6-2 or TRBV6-3 with TRBJ2-7; a possible D gene is TRBD2 (6 bases). Germline V lookup: CDR1 MNHEY, CDR2 SVGEGT. The CDR3 sequence is 18 residues long. Trimming took 4 bases from V and 6 from J, leaving 28 bases between them. The CDR3 bases are TGTGCCAGCAGTTCCCATCGGGCGGGACTCCTAGCCCCCGGCGAGCAGTACTTC. Its translation is CASSSHRAGLLAPGEQYF.

This clone was counted a single time. The chain employs TRBV4-2 and TRBJ1-1; 7 bases match TRBD1. V was clipped by 7 bases and J by 2 bases; unmatched bases: 10. This CDR3 is 15 amino acids long. Germline-derived CDR1 and CDR2 are LGHNA and YNFKEQ. For the CDR3, the DNA is TGTGCCAGCACGGGACAGCTAATTAAAAACACTGAAGCTTTCTTT. It yields the protein CASTGQLIKNTEAFF.

CDR3 sequence (DNA): TGTGCCTGGAGTTCAAGTAATAACTATGGCTACACCTTC. Translated: CAWSSSNNYGYTF. J is TRBJ1-2 and V is TRBV30; D gene ambiguous. Trimming removed 2 bases at V and 1 base at J, with 8 bases between. There are 13 residues in the CDR3. Germline assignment: CDR1 GTSNPN and CDR2 SVGIG (reference sequence).

The chain has TRBV19 and TRBJ2-7; the D gene is possibly TRBD1 (5 bases). Deletions cut 3 bases from V and 2 bases from J, with 11 bases between. This CDR3 is 14 amino acids long. Per germline, CDR1 LNHDA and CDR2 SQIVND (reference sequence). The CDR3 protein is CASSIGAVAYEQYF. CDR3 sequence (DNA): TGTGCCAGTAGTATTGGGGCGGTCGCCTACGAGCAGTACTTC.

The V call is TRBV27, the J call TRBJ2-5; D might be TRBD2 (6 bases). Trimming removed 4 bases at V and 4 bases at J, with 13 bases between. The CDR3 length is 14 residues. CDR1 and CDR2 from the germline V gene are MNHEY and SMNVEV (reference sequence). The CDR3 region is CASSSLLGGETQYF. The CDR3 coding sequence is TGTGCCAGCAGTTCCCTCCTGGGAGGAGAGACCCAGTACTTC.

The chain joins TRBV6-5 to TRBJ1-4; unclear D gene. This CDR3 is built from 13 residues. From germline, CDR1 is MNHEY and CDR2 SVGAGI. V lost 0 bases, J lost 4 bases, and 3 bases lay in between. CDR3 protein: CASSYSGNEKLFF. The CDR3 DNA sequence: TGTGCCAGCAGTTACTCCGGTAATGAAAAACTGTTTTTT.

The V call is TRBV29-1, the J call TRBJ2-7; D is unresolved. V was cut by 3 bases and J by 3 bases, with 9 bases left in between. Germline CDR1 and CDR2: SQVTM and ANQGSEA. The CDR3 runs to 12 residues. This CDR3 is CSVEGQNYEQYF. The CDR3 DNA is TGCAGCGTTGAGGGTCAGAACTACGAGCAGTACTTC.

The rearrangement uses TRBV5-1 and TRBJ2-3; 9 bases agree with TRBD1. J gave up 1 base and V 3 bases, and 9 bases lay outside the gene matches. This CDR3 has 17 residues. Germline CDR1 is SGHRS and CDR2 is YFSETQ. In DNA, the CDR3 is TGCGCCAGCAGCTCCCCGGACAGGGGCAAAGGCACAGATACGCAGTATTTT. Residues: CASSSPDRGKGTDTQYF.